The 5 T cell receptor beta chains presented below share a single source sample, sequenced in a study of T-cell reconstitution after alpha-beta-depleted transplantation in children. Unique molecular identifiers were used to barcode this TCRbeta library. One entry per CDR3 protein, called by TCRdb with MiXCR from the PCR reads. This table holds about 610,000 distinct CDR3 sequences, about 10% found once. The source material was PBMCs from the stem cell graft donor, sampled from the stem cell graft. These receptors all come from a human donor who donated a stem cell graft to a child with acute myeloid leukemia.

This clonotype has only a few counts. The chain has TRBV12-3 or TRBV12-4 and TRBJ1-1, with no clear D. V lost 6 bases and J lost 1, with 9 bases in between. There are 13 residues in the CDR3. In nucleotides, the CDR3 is TGTGCCAGCAGGTTGGGGAAGAACACTGAAGCTTTCTTT. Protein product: CASRLGKNTEAFF.

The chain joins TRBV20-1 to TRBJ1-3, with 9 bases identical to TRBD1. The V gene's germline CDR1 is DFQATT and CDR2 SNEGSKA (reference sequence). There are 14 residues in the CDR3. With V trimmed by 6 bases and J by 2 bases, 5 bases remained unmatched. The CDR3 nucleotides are TGCAGTGCCGGGGACAGGGTAACTGGAAACACCATATATTTT. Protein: CSAGDRVTGNTIYF.

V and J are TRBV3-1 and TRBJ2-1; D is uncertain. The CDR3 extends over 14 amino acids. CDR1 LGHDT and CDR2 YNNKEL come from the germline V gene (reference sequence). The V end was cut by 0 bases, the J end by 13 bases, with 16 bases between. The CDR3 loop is CASSQDGLSREQFF. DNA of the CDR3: TGTGCCAGCAGCCAAGATGGTCTTTCTAGGGAACAGTTCTTC.

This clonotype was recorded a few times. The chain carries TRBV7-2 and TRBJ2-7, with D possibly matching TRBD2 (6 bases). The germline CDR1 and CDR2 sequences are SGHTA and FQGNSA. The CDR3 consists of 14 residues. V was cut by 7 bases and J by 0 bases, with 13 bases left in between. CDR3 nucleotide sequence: TGTGCCAGCACCCCGGGACTGTCCTCCTACGAGCAGTACTTC. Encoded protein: CASTPGLSSYEQYF.

CDR3 DNA sequence: TGTGCCAGCAGCGCTAGCCTCGGGGCCACCTCTTATGGCTACACCTTC. It is translated as CASSASLGATSYGYTF. The chain has TRBV9 and TRBJ1-2; tentative D call: TRBD1 (5 bases). V lost 3 bases and J lost 5, with 20 bases in between. The CDR3 sequence is 16 residues long. CDR1 is SGDLS, CDR2 YYNGEE, per germline.